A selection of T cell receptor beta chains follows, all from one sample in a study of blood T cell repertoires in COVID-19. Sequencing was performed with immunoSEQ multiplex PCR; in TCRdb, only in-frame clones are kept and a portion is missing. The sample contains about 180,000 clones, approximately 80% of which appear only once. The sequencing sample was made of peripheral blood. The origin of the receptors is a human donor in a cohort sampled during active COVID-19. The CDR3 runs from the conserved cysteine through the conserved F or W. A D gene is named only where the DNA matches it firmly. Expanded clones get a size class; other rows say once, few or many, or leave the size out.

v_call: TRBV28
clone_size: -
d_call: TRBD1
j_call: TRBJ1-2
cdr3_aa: CASKNTGTGVGYTF
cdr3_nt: TGTGCCAGCAAAAACACCGGGACAGGGGTTGGCTACACCTTC

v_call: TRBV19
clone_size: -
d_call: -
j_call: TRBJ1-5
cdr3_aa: CASRGPGGNQPQHF
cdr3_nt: TGTGCCAGTAGGGGGCCAGGGGGCAATCAGCCCCAGCATTTT

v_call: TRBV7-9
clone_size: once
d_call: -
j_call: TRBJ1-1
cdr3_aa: CASSLAGDTEAFF
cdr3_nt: TGTGCCAGCAGCTTAGCAGGGGACACTGAAGCTTTCTTT

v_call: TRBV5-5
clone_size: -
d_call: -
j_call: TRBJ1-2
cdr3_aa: CASSLGAEGNYGYTF
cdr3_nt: TGTGCCAGCAGCTTAGGGGCGGAAGGGAACTATGGCTACACCTTC

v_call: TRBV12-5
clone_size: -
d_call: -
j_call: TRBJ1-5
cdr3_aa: CASGPTEYSNQPQHF
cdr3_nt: TGTGCTAGTGGCCCCACAGAATATAGCAATCAGCCCCAGCATTTT

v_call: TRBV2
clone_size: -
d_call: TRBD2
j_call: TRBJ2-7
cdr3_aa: CASRGLAGVYEQYF
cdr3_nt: TGTGCCAGCAGAGGACTAGCGGGGGTCTACGAGCAGTACTTC

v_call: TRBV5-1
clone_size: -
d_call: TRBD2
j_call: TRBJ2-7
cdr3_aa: CASSPPGGGSGYEQYF
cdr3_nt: TGCGCCAGCAGCCCCCCGGGAGGCGGGAGTGGGTACGAGCAGTACTTC

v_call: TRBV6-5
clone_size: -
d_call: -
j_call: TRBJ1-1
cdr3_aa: CASSKGGLEAFF
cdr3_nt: TGTGCCAGCAGTAAGGGGGGGCTGGAGGCTTTCTTT

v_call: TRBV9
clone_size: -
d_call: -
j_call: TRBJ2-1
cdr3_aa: CASSVYRGSSYNEQFF
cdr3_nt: TGTGCCAGCAGCGTATACCGCGGGTCTTCCTACAATGAGCAGTTCTTC

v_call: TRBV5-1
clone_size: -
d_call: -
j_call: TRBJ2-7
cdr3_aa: CASSQDPRATIEQYF
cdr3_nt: TGCGCCAGCAGCCAGGACCCGAGGGCTACGATCGAGCAGTACTTC

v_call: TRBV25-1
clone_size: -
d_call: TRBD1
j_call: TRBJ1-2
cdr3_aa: CASTTTGVAGGYTF
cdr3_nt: TGTGCCAGCACTACGACAGGGGTTGCGGGTGGCTACACCTTC

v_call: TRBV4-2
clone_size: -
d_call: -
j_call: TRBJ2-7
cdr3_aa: CASSQGQGIYEQYF
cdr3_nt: TGTGCCAGCAGCCAAGGGCAGGGGATTTACGAGCAGTACTTC

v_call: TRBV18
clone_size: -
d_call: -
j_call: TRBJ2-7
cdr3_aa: CASSPPAGQYEQYF
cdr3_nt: TGTGCCAGCTCACCACCGGCAGGGCAGTACGAGCAGTACTTC

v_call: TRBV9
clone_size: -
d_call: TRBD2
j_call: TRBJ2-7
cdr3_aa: CASSVGASGFSYEQYF
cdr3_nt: TGTGCCAGCAGCGTAGGTGCTAGCGGGTTCTCCTACGAGCAGTACTTC

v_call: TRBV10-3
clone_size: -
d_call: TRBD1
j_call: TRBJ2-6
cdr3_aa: CAVTPRDSLSGANVLTF
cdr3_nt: TGTGCCGTCACACCCCGGGACAGCCTCTCTGGGGCCAACGTCCTGACTTTC

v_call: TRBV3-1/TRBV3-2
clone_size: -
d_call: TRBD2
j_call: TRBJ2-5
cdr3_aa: CASSPGTSGGAQETQYF
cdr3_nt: TGTGCCAGCAGCCCGGGGACTAGCGGGGGGGCCCAAGAGACCCAGTACTTC

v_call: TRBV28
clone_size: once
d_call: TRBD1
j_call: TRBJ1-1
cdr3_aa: CASSPQGMANTEAFF
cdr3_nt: TGTGCCAGCAGCCCACAGGGGATGGCGAACACTGAAGCTTTCTTT

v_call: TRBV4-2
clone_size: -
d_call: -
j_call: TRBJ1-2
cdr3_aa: CASSQDRGLRGYTF
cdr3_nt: TGTGCCAGCAGCCAAGATCGGGGACTGCGGGGCTACACCTTC

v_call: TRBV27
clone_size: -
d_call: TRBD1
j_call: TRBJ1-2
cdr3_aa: CASSLSGRGLSYGYTF
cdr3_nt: TGTGCCAGCAGTTTATCCGGCAGGGGGCTCTCCTATGGCTACACCTTC

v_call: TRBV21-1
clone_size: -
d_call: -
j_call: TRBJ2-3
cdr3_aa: CASNRPRDRWVIDTQYF
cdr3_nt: TGTGCCAGCAATCGCCCCCGGGACAGGTGGGTCATAGATACGCAGTATTTT

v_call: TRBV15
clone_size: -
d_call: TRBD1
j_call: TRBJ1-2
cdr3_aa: CATSRDRQGIFYGYTF
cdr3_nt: TGTGCCACCAGCAGAGACCGACAGGGAATTTTCTATGGCTACACCTTC

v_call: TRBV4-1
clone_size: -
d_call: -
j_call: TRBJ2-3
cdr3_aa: CASSHLSGPSTDTQYF
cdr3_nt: TGCGCCAGCAGCCACCTTAGCGGCCCTAGCACAGATACGCAGTATTTT

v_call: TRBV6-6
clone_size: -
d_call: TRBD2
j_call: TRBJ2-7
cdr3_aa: CASSYSLSGGRYEQYF
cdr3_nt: TGTGCCAGCAGTTACTCCCTCAGCGGGGGGCGCTACGAGCAGTACTTC

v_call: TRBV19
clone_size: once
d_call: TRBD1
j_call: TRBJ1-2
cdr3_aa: CASSSRQGDGYTF
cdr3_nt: TGTGCCAGTAGTTCTCGACAGGGAGATGGCTACACCTTC

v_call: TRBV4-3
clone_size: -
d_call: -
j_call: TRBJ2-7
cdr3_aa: CASSQAQGGLYEQYF
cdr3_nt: TGCGCCAGCAGCCAGGCTCAGGGTGGGCTCTACGAGCAGTACTTC

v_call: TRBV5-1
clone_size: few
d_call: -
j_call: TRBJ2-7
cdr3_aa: CASSLTPELAEQYF
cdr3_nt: TGCGCCAGCAGCTTGACCCCTGAACTCGCCGAGCAGTACTTC

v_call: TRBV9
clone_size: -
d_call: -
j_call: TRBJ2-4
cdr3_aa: CASSVDASGNIQYF
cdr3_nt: TGTGCCAGCAGCGTAGACGCCTCGGGAAACATTCAGTACTTC

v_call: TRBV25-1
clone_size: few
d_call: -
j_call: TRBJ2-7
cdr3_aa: CASSDRAYEQYF
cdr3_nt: TGTGCCAGCAGTGACAGGGCCTACGAGCAGTACTTC

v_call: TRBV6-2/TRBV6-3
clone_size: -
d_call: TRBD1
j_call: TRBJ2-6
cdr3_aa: CASSPTGAGANVLTF
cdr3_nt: TGTGCCAGCAGTCCCACAGGGGCCGGGGCCAACGTCCTGACTTTC

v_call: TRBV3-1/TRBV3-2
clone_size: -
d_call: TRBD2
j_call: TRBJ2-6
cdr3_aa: CASSRALGSGGAGANVLTF
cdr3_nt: TGTGCCAGCAGCCGCGCTCTTGGGAGCGGGGGAGCAGGGGCCAACGTCCTGACTTTC

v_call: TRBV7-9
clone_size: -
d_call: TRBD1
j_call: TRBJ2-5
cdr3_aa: CASSAGTGGKTQYF
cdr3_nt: TGTGCCAGCAGCGCCGGGACAGGGGGGAAGACCCAGTACTTC

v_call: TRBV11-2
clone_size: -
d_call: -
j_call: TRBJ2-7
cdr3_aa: CASSFPTGTYEQYF
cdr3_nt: TGTGCCAGCAGCTTCCCTACAGGGACCTACGAGCAGTACTTC